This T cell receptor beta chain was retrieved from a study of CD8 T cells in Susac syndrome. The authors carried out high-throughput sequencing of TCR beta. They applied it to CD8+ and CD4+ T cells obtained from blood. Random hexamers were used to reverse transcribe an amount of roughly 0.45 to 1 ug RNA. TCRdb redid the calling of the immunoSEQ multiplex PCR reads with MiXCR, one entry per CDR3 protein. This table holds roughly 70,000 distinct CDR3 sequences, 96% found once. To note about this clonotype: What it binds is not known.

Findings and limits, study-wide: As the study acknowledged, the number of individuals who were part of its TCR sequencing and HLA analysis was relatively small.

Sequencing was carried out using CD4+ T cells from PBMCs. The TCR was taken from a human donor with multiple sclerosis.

The CDR3 sequence is CSVRGRNYQETQYF. DNA for the CDR3: TGCAGCGTAAGGGGCAGGAACTACCAAGAGACCCAGTACTTC. The V gene is TRBV29-1, the J gene TRBJ2-5; maybe TRBD1 (5 bases). The CDR3 covers 14 residues. V lost 6 bases to trimming and J lost 0 bases, with 14 bases between them. Germline CDR1 is SQVTM and CDR2 is ANQGSEA.